A selection of T cell receptor beta chains follows, all from one sample in a study of blood T cell repertoires in COVID-19. Profiled with immunoSEQ multiplex PCR; TCRdb holds only in-frame clones, not every one. The table includes nearly 400,000 clones, around nine tenths detected once. Sequenced: PBMCs or T cells enriched from blood (not recorded which). The receptors derive from a woman aged 30 to 39 who had recovered from COVID-19. CDR3s include the opening cysteine and the closing phenylalanine or tryptophan. A D gene is named only where the DNA matches it firmly. Clone size is given for some rows only: seen once, a few or many times, or a class if the clone is expanded.

D	V	J	size	DNA	CDR3
TRBD1	TRBV5-1	TRBJ2-5	-	TGCGCCAGCAGCTTGGGAGACAGGGGCTACCAAGAGACCCAGTACTTC	CASSLGDRGYQETQYF
TRBD1	TRBV7-8	TRBJ1-4	-	TGTGCCAGCAGCTTATTTAAGGGGACAGGGGGCCCTAATGAAAAACTGTTTTTT	CASSLFKGTGGPNEKLFF
-	TRBV18	TRBJ1-2	-	TGTGCCAGCTCACCACCGCTAGGGGGGGGCTATGGCTACACCTTC	CASSPPLGGGYGYTF
-	TRBV5-4	TRBJ2-2	-	TGTGCCAGCTTACCCGACAGAGGAGTTACCGGGGAGCTGTTTTTT	CASLPDRGVTGELFF
-	TRBV25-1	TRBJ1-5	-	TGTGCCAACTACAGGGTTAGCAATCAGCCCCAGCATTTT	CANYRVSNQPQHF
-	TRBV11-3	TRBJ2-7	-	TGTGCCAGCAGCTTGCAGCGGCTTAGCTCCTACGAGCAGTACTTC	CASSLQRLSSYEQYF
TRBD2	TRBV9	TRBJ2-1	-	TGTGCCAGCGGCCGGGGGGCCTACAATGAGCAGTTCTTC	CASGRGAYNEQFF
-	TRBV25-1	TRBJ2-2	-	TGTGCCAGCAGTGAATCGGCCGGGGAGCTGTTTTTT	CASSESAGELFF
TRBD1	TRBV10-3	TRBJ1-5	-	TGTGCCATCAGTGATGGACAGGGGATTTTCAATCAGCCCCAGCATTTT	CAISDGQGIFNQPQHF
-	TRBV6-5	TRBJ1-2	-	TGTGCCAGCAGAGATAACAGAGCTAACTATGGCTACACCTTC	CASRDNRANYGYTF
-	TRBV28	TRBJ2-3	-	TGTGCCAGCCGTAAGGGTAGGGGAACAGATACGCAGTATTTT	CASRKGRGTDTQYF
-	TRBV6-5	TRBJ1-1	-	TGTGCCAGCAAAAGCAGGGGCATAACAGAAGCTTTCTTT	CASKSRGITEAFF
TRBD1	TRBV18	TRBJ1-3	-	TGTGCCAGCTCACGAGAGGTGACAGGGGCTGGAAACACCATATATTTT	CASSREVTGAGNTIYF
-	TRBV7-9	TRBJ2-1	-	TGTGCCAGCAGCTTAGGTGGGGGCGCTTACAATGAGCAGTTCTTC	CASSLGGGAYNEQFF
-	TRBV27	TRBJ1-6	few	TGTGCCAGCAGTAACCGGAGGGCACCCCTCCACTTT	CASSNRRAPLHF
-	TRBV27	TRBJ2-7	-	TGTGCCAGCATTCCGCTAGCGAAACCCTACGAGCAGTACTTC	CASIPLAKPYEQYF
-	TRBV19	TRBJ1-4	-	TGTGCCAGTAGTATAGATCGGGGGGCGAATGAAAAACTGTTTTTT	CASSIDRGANEKLFF
TRBD1	TRBV27	TRBJ2-7	-	TGTGCCAGCAGTCCTGACAGGGTGCACGAGCAGTACTTC	CASSPDRVHEQYF
TRBD2	TRBV4-1	TRBJ2-1	-	TGCGCCAGCAGCCAGCTGTCCGGGACTAGCGGGAGGGCCAGCTACAATGAGCAGTTCTTC	CASSQLSGTSGRASYNEQFF
TRBD2	TRBV7-3	TRBJ2-2	-	TGTGCCAGCAGCCCTCAAGGCCGGGGGGCCGGGGAGCTGTTTTTT	CASSPQGRGAGELFF
TRBD2	TRBV7-9	TRBJ2-1	-	TGTGCCAGCAGCACTCGACTATTAGCGGGGGATCATGAGCAGTTCTTC	CASSTRLLAGDHEQFF
TRBD1	TRBV30	TRBJ1-2	-	TGTGCCTGGGCCGGGACAGGGTCCCCTGGCTACACCTTC	CAWAGTGSPGYTF
TRBD2	TRBV27	TRBJ2-5	-	TGTGCCAGCAGTCCCTCCCGGGGGGACCAAGAGACCCAGTACTTC	CASSPSRGDQETQYF
TRBD1	TRBV4-3	TRBJ2-7	-	TGCGCCAGCAGCCAAGGGGCGGACAGGATCTACGAGCAGTACTTC	CASSQGADRIYEQYF
-	TRBV10-3	TRBJ2-2	-	TGTGCCATCAGTGAAGGCGGCACCGGGGAGCTGTTTTTT	CAISEGGTGELFF
-	TRBV12-5	TRBJ1-5	once	TGTGCTAGTGGTCTCCCGACGGGGGACCGGCAGCCCCAGCATTTT	CASGLPTGDRQPQHF
TRBD1	TRBV20-1	TRBJ1-2	-	TGCAGTGCTAGTATGCGGGACAGGAACTATGGCTACACCTTC	CSASMRDRNYGYTF
-	TRBV9	TRBJ2-1	-	TGTGCCAGTTCGGGCCTAGGAGGTCCTGAGCAGTTCTTC	CASSGLGGPEQFF
TRBD2	TRBV7-9	TRBJ2-7	once	TGTGCCAGCAGTTTGGGCGGACTAGCGGGACACGAGCAGTACTTC	CASSLGGLAGHEQYF
-	TRBV19	TRBJ2-1	-	TGTGCCAGTAGAATTCGTGAGGGAACCGCCAATGAGCAGTTCTTC	CASRIREGTANEQFF
TRBD1	TRBV12-3/TRBV12-4	TRBJ2-3	-	TGTGCCAGCCAGGACAGGGGTGAAGATACGCAGTATTTT	CASQDRGEDTQYF
-	TRBV18	TRBJ1-1	-	TGTGCCAGCTCACCAGGGGGAGGTGACACTGAAGCTTTCTTT	CASSPGGGDTEAFF